Sequencing of this T cell receptor (beta chain) was carried out in a study of cytomegalovirus exposure and HLA in healthy donors. Looked up from germline, CDR1 is SGHVS and CDR2 is FQNEAQ. This CDR3 comprises 18 residues. With 5 bases clipped from V and 0 bases from J, the junction kept 13 bases outside the gene matches. This clone was counted a single time. Its target is unknown. General study findings and limits: A later analysis linked a missense variant in DCLRE1C to the trimming of TCR beta V and J genes.

Amplification used 60 Vbeta primers and 13 Jbeta primers. Only in-frame clones appear in the TCRdb table, and some are missing; sequencing was by immunoSEQ multiplex PCR. The sample holds 160,000 or so clones, approximately 80% seen once. The TCR sequence derives from a middle-aged man in good health and CMV-seropositive. Sequencing used PBMCs. J is TRBJ2-1 and V is TRBV7-8; 7 positions match TRBD2. CDR3 sequence reads: CASSGSRTAGTSYNEQFF. The CDR3 nucleotides read TGTGCCAGCAGCGGATCCCGAACAGCGGGGACCTCCTACAATGAGCAGTTCTTC.